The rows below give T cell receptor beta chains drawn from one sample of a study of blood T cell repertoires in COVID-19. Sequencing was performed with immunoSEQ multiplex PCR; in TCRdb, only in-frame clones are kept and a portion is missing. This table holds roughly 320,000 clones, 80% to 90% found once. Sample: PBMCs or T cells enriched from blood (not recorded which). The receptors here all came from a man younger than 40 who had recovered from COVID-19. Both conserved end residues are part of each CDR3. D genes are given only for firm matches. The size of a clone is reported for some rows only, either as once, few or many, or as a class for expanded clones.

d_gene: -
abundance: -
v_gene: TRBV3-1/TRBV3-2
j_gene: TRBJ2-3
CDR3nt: TGTGCCAGCAGCCTCCAAACTAGCACAGATACGCAGTATTTT
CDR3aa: CASSLQTSTDTQYF

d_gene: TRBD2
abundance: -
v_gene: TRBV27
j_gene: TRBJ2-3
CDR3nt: TGTGCCAGCAGTCCCTACCGACTAGCGGGAGTTTCGGATACGCAGTATTTT
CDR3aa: CASSPYRLAGVSDTQYF

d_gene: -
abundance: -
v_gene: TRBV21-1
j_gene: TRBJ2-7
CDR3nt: TGTGCCAGCAGCAACCCGGGACAGGGGAACTACGAGCAGTACTTC
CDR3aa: CASSNPGQGNYEQYF

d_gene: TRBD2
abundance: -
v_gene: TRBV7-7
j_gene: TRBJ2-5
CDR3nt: TGTGCTAGCAGCTTGCTTCCCGGGACTAGCGGGGGATACCAAGAGACCCAGTACTTC
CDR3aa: CASSLLPGTSGGYQETQYF

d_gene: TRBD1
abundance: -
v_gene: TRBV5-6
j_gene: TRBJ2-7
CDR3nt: TGTGCCAGCAGCTTGGATCGGACAGGGTTCAAGCAGTACTTC
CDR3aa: CASSLDRTGFKQYF

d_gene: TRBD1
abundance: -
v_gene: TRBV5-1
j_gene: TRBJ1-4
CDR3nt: TGCGCCAGCAGCTCCGGGACAGGCCTCCATGAAAAACTGTTTTTT
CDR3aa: CASSSGTGLHEKLFF

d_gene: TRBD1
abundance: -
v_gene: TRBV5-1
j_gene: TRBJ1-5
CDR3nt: TGCGCCAGCAGCTTGGGGGACAGTTATCAGCCCCAGCATTTT
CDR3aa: CASSLGDSYQPQHF

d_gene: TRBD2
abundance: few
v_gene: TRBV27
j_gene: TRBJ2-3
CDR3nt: TGTGCCAGCAATCCACCCCCCCCCAGACTAGCGGGGGGGCCAGATACGCAGTATTTT
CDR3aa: CASNPPPPRLAGGPDTQYF

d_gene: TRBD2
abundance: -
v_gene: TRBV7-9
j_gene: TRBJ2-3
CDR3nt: TGTGCCAGCAGCTCCTTACAGCGGGAATATTGGGATACGCAGTATTTT
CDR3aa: CASSSLQREYWDTQYF

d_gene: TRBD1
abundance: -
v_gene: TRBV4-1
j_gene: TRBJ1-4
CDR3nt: TGCGCCAGCAGCCAAGGGTCTGGGACAGGGGCTGAAAAACTGTTTTTT
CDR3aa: CASSQGSGTGAEKLFF

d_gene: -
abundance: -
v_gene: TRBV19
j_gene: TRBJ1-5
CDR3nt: TGTGCCAGTAGTATTAGGGGTAGCAATCAGCCCCAGCATTTT
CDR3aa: CASSIRGSNQPQHF

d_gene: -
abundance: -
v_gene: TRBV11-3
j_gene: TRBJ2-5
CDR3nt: TGTGCCAGCAGCCGGAGCCCGTTGGAGACCCAGTACTTC
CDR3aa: CASSRSPLETQYF

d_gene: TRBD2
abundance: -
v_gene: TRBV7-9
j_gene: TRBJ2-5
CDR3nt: TGTGCCAGCAGCTTAGCGGGAGGGCCCGGAGAGACCCAGTACTTC
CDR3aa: CASSLAGGPGETQYF

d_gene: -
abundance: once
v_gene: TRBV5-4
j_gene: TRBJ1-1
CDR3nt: TGTGCCAGCAGCTTGAAGGGCTGGGGACTTGGAGCTTTCTTT
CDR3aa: CASSLKGWGLGAFF

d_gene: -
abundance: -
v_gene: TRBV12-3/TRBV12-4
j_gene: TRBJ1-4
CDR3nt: TGTGCCAGCACCCCCGATGAAAAACTGTTTTTT
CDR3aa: CASTPDEKLFF

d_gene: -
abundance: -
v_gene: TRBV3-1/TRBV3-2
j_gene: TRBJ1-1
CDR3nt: TGTGCCAGCAGCCACAGGGGCGAATACACTGAAGCTTTCTTT
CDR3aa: CASSHRGEYTEAFF

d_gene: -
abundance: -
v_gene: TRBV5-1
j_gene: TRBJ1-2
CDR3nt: TGCGCCAGCAGCTCACGGGGTGGCGGCTACACCTTC
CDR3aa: CASSSRGGGYTF

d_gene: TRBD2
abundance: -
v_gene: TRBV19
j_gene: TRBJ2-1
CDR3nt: TGTGCCAGTAGTATAGGACGCGGGAGTGTCTACAATGAGCAGTTCTTC
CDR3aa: CASSIGRGSVYNEQFF

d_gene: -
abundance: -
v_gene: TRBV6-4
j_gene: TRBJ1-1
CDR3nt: TGTGCCAGCAGTGACGAGGGGGACACTGAAGCTTTCTTT
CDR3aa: CASSDEGDTEAFF

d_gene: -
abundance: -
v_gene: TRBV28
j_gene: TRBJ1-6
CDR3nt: TGTGCCAGCAGTCGGACAATCAATTCACCCCTCCACTTT
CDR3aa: CASSRTINSPLHF

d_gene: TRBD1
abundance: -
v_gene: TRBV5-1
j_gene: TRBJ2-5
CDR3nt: TGCGCCAGCAGCATAGGACAGGGGCCGGAGACCCAGTACTTC
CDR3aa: CASSIGQGPETQYF

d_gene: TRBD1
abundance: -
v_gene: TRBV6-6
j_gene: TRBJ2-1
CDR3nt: TGTGCCAGCAGTTATCCTGGACAGGGTTTCCATGAGCAGTTCTTC
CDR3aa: CASSYPGQGFHEQFF

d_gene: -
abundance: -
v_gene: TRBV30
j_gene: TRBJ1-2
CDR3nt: TGTGCCTGGAGTAGGGACACCAACTATGGCTACACCTTC
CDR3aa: CAWSRDTNYGYTF

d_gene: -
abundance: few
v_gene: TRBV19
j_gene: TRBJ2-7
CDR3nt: TGTGCCAGTAGTATATCGGGGTTCGAGCAGTACTTC
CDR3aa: CASSISGFEQYF

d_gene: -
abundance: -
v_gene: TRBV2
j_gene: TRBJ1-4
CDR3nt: TGTGCCAGCAGTGAACAGCGTAATGAAAAACTGTTTTTT
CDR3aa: CASSEQRNEKLFF